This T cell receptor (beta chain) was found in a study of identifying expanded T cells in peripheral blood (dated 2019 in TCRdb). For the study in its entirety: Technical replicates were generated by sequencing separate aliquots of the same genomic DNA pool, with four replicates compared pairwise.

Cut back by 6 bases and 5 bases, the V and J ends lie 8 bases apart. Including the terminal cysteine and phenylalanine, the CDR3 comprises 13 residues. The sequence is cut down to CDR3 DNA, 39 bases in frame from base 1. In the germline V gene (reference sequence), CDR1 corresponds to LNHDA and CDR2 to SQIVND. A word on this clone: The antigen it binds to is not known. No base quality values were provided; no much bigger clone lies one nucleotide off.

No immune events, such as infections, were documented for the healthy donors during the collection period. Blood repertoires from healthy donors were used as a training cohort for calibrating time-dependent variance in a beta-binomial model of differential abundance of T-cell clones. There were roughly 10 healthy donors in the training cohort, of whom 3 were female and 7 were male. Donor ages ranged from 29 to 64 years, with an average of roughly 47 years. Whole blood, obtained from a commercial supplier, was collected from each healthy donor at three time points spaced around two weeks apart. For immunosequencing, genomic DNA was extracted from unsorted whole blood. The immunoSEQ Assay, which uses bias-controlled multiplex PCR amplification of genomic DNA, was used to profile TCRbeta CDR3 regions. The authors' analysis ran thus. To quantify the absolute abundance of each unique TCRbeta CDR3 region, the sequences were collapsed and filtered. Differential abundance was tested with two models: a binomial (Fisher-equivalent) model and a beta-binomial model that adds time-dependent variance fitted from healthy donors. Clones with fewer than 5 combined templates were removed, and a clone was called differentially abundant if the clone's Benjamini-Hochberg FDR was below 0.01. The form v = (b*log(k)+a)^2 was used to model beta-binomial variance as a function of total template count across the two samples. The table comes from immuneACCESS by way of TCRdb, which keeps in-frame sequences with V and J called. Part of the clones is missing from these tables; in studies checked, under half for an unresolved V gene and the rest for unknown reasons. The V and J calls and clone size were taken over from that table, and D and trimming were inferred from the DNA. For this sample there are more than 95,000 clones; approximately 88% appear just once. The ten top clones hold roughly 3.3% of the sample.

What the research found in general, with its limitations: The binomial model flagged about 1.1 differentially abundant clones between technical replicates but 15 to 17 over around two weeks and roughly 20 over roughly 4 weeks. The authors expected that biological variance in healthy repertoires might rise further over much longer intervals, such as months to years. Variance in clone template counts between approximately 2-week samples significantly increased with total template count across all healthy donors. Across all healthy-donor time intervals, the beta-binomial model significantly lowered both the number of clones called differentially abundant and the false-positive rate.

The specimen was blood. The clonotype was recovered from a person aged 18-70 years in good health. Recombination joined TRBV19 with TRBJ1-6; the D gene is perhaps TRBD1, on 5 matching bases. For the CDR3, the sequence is CASRDTNNSPLHF. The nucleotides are TGTGCCAGTAGGGACACGAATAATTCACCCCTCCACTTT.